This TCR beta chain derives from a study of cytomegalovirus exposure and HLA in healthy donors. In the study overall: Unique TCR beta sequences numbering some 120 million came from around 180 million T cells in an earlier analysis.

Germline loops: CDR1 SQVTM, CDR2 ANQGSEA. This CDR3 has 12 residues. J lost 3 bases, V lost 8 bases, and 5 bases had no gene match. PCR involved 60 Vbeta and 13 Jbeta primers. Libraries were prepared by immunoSEQ multiplex PCR; TCRdb keeps only in-frame clonotypes and omits some of them. The sample includes fewer than 150,000 clones, about 80% of them seen just once. V gene TRBV29-1 combines with J gene TRBJ1-2; 8 bases map to TRBD1. The sequenced material came from PBMCs. This clonotype was sampled from a male donor in good health and CMV-seronegative. This CDR3 is CSILTGDYGYTF. CDR3 coding DNA: TGCAGCATCCTGACAGGGGACTATGGCTACACCTTC.